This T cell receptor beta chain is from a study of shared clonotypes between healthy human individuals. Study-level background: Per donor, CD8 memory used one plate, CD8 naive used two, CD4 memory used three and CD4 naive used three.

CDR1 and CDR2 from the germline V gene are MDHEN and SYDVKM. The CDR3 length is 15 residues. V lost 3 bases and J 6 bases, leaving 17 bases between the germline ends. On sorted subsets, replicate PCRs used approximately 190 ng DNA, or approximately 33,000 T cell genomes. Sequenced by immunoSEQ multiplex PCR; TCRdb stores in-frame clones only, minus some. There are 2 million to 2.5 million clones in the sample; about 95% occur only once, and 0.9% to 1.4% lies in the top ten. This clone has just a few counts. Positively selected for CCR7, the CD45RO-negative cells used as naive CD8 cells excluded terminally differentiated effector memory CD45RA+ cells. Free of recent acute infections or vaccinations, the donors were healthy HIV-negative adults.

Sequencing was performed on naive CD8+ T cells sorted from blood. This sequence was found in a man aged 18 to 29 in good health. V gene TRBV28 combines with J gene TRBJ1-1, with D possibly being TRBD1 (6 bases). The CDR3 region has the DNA TGTGCCAGCAGTTTTACGGGGGGCGCGATGGCTGAAGCTTTCTTT. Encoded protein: CASSFTGGAMAEAFF.